This T cell receptor (beta chain) emerged from a study of Graves' ophthalmopathy and Graves' hyperthyroidism. This clonotype was seen repeatedly, ten times or more. The antigen remains undetermined. RNA transcripts were the source from which TCR beta CDR3 regions were amplified. The first round was an RT-PCR with HTBI primers, and the second round was a multiplex PCR. TCRdb reprocessed the multiplex PCR reads via MiXCR and lists one record per CDR3 protein. The sample holds hundreds of thousands of distinct CDR3 sequences, 40% seen once. Overall study findings and caveats: Clonotypes were expanded in thyroid at above 0.001 frequency, and most also appeared in blood.

V was clipped by 0 bases and J by 6 bases; unmatched bases: 1. Germline V gene sequence: CDR1 LNHNV, CDR2 YYDKDF (reference sequence). CDR3 length equals 13 residues. Those donors who had ophthalmopathy presented with moderate-to-severe activity, a CAS of ≥3, a NOSPECS of ≥4 and a duration under 3 months. V gene TRBV15 combines with J gene TRBJ1-2; 7 bases match TRBD1. Material: peripheral blood. This clonotype was sampled from an adult man with Graves' ophthalmopathy. In DNA, the CDR3 is TGTGCCACCAGCAGAGACGACAGGGATGGCTACACCTTC. This gives the protein CATSRDDRDGYTF.